This T cell receptor beta chain appears in the sequencing data of a study of T-cell memory formation after mild COVID-19. Sample barcodes and UMIs were carried by the TCR alpha and TCR beta cDNA libraries that 5'RACE generated with constant-segment primers. MiXCR was run by TCRdb on the 5' RACE reads, yielding one entry per CDR3 protein. The sample yields roughly 300,000 distinct CDR3 sequences, approximately 7.6% seen once. Study-wide results and limits: Chiefly within CM and EM were the contracting CD4+ clones; CD8+ ones were within EMRA.

For this clonotype: The antigen is unknown.

V was trimmed by 6 bases and J by 0 bases, leaving 16 bases between them. Germline V gene data show CDR1 as MNHEY and CDR2 as SVGAGI. The CDR3 contains 16 residues. The V and J genes are TRBV6-5 and TRBJ2-3; no firm D call. Sequenced sample: PBMCs or a T cell subset sorted from them (not recorded which). The TCR was taken from a young man who had mild COVID-19 (a few samples of this study predate the infection). Cell type and time point are not known. CDR3 bases: TGTGCCAGCAGCCGCCAGGTCCCGATTAGCACAGATACGCAGTATTTT. Amino acids: CASSRQVPISTDTQYF.